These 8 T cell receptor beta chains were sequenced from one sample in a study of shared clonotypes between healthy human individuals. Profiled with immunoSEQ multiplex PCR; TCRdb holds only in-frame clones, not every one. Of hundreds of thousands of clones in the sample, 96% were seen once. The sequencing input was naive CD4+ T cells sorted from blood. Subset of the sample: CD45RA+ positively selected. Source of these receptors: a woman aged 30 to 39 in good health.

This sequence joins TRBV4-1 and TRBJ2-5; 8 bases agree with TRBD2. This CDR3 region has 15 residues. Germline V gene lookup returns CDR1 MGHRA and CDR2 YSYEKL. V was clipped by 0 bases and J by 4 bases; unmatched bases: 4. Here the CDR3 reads CASSQESLAGETQYF. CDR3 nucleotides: TGCGCCAGCAGCCAAGAGTCTCTAGCGGGAGAGACCCAGTACTTC.

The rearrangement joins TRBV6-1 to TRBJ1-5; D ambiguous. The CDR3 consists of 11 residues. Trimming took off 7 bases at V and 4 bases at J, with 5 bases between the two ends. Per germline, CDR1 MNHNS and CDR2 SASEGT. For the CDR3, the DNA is TGTGCCAGCAAACAGAATCAGCCCCAGCATTTT. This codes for CASKQNQPQHF.

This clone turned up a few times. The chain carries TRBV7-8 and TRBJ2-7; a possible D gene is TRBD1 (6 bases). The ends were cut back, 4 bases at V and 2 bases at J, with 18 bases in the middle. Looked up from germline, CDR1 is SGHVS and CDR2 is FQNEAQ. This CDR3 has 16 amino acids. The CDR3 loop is CASSSLTGKWTYEQYF. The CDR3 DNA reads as TGTGCCAGCAGCTCATTAACAGGGAAGTGGACCTACGAGCAGTACTTC.

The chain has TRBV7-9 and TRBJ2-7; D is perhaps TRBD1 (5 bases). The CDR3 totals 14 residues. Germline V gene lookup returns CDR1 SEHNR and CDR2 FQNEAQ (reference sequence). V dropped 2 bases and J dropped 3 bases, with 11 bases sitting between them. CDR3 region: CASSLQGNYYEQYF. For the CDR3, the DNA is TGTGCCAGCAGCTTACAGGGAAACTACTACGAGCAGTACTTC.

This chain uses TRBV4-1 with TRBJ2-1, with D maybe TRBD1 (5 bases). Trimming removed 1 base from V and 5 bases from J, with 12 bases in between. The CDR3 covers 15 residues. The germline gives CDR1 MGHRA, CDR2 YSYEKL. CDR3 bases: TGCGCCAGCAGCCAAGGAAGCGACAGACACAATGAGCAGTTCTTC. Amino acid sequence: CASSQGSDRHNEQFF.

CDR3 loop: CASSVVPGGPSEQYF. The CDR3 DNA reads TGTGCCAGCAGCGTTGTACCGGGAGGGCCCTCCGAGCAGTACTTC. The chain is built from TRBV9 and TRBJ2-7; 8 nucleotides align to TRBD2. This CDR3 spans 15 amino acids. V dropped 2 bases and J dropped 6; count of bases not matched to a gene: 10. The germline V gene has CDR1 SGDLS and CDR2 YYNGEE.

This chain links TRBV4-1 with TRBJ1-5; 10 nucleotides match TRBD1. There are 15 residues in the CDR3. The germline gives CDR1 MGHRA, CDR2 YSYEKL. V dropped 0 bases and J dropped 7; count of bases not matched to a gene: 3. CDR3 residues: CASSQEGQGTQPQHF. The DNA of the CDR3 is TGCGCCAGCAGCCAAGAGGGACAGGGGACCCAGCCCCAGCATTTT.

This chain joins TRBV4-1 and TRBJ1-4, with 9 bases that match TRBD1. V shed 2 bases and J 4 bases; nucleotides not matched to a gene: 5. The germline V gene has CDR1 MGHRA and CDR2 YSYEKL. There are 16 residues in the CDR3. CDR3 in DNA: TGCGCCAGCAGCCAACCTGACAGGGGGTATAATGAAAAACTGTTTTTT. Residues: CASSQPDRGYNEKLFF.